These T cell receptor beta chains were read from a single sample in a study of early T cells in non-severe SARS-CoV-2 infection. Via MiXCR, TCRdb re-called the 5' RACE reads, giving one row per CDR3 protein. The profile shows 25,000 to 30,000 distinct CDR3 sequences, about 4% of them singletons. Material for sequencing was whole blood. Receptors were obtained from an adult who was a healthcare worker with PCR-confirmed SARS-CoV-2 infection or an uninfected control (not recorded which). The CDR3 runs from the conserved cysteine through the conserved F or W. D genes are given only for firm matches. For some rows the clone size is stated as once, few or many, or as a class when expanded; others skip it.

cdr3_length: 15; v_call: TRBV20-1; j_call: TRBJ2-1; clone_size: medium-sized; d_call: TRBD2; cdr3_nt: TGCAGTGCTAGAGATCTACTAGCGCAGAGGAATGAGCAGTTCTTC; cdr3_aa: CSARDLLAQRNEQFF
cdr3_length: 21; v_call: TRBV19; j_call: TRBJ2-5; clone_size: many; d_call: TRBD2; cdr3_nt: TGTGCCAGTAGTCCCACCGTTCCTACTAGCGGGAGACCGGGAGCCCAAGAGACCCAGTACTTC; cdr3_aa: CASSPTVPTSGRPGAQETQYF
cdr3_length: 15; v_call: TRBV4-3; j_call: TRBJ2-5; clone_size: large; d_call: TRBD2; cdr3_nt: TGCGCCAGCAGCCTGACTAGCGGGAGAGGTCAGACCCAGTACTTC; cdr3_aa: CASSLTSGRGQTQYF
cdr3_length: 16; v_call: TRBV7-9; j_call: TRBJ2-3; clone_size: few; d_call: TRBD2; cdr3_nt: TGTGCCAGCAGAAGGGGGACTAGCGGGTCCTGGGATACGCAGTATTTT; cdr3_aa: CASRRGTSGSWDTQYF
cdr3_length: 13; v_call: TRBV7-3; j_call: TRBJ2-2; clone_size: many; d_call: NA; cdr3_nt: TGTGCCAGCAGCATGAGGGATGGCGGGGAGCTGTTTTTT; cdr3_aa: CASSMRDGGELFF
cdr3_length: 15; v_call: TRBV7-8; j_call: TRBJ1-1; clone_size: many; d_call: NA; cdr3_nt: TGTGCCAGCAGCTTAGATGGGGGGGTGAACACTGAAGCTTTCTTT; cdr3_aa: CASSLDGGVNTEAFF
cdr3_length: 11; v_call: TRBV6-2/TRBV6-3; j_call: TRBJ1-1; clone_size: NA; d_call: NA; cdr3_nt: TGTGCCAGCAGCAGGGACACTGAAGCTTTCTTT; cdr3_aa: CASSRDTEAFF
cdr3_length: 17; v_call: TRBV18; j_call: TRBJ2-3; clone_size: many; d_call: TRBD2; cdr3_nt: TGTGCCAGCTCACCGCGGCGGACTAGCGGGAGTACAGATACGCAGTATTTT; cdr3_aa: CASSPRRTSGSTDTQYF
cdr3_length: 20; v_call: TRBV4-3; j_call: TRBJ2-1; clone_size: many; d_call: TRBD2; cdr3_nt: TGCGCCAGCAGCCAAGATAGCGGGAAGGGCTGGCGGGACACCTACAATGAGCAGTTCTTC; cdr3_aa: CASSQDSGKGWRDTYNEQFF
cdr3_length: 16; v_call: TRBV14; j_call: TRBJ2-1; clone_size: NA; d_call: TRBD2; cdr3_nt: TGTGCCAGCAGCCACTGGACTAGCGGATATGGAAATGAGCAGTTCTTC; cdr3_aa: CASSHWTSGYGNEQFF
cdr3_length: 16; v_call: TRBV9; j_call: TRBJ2-7; clone_size: NA; d_call: TRBD2; cdr3_nt: TGTGCCAGCAGCACCCAGAGACTAGCGGGTTGGAACGAGCAGTACTTC; cdr3_aa: CASSTQRLAGWNEQYF
cdr3_length: 16; v_call: TRBV4-3; j_call: TRBJ2-3; clone_size: many; d_call: TRBD1; cdr3_nt: TGCGCCAGCAGCCAAGGGACAGGAGCGCAAACAGATACGCAGTATTTT; cdr3_aa: CASSQGTGAQTDTQYF
cdr3_length: 13; v_call: TRBV7-3; j_call: TRBJ2-4; clone_size: many; d_call: NA; cdr3_nt: TGTGCCAGCAGCCTACCGGACGCAGGCATTCAGTACTTC; cdr3_aa: CASSLPDAGIQYF
cdr3_length: 16; v_call: TRBV4-3; j_call: TRBJ1-1; clone_size: many; d_call: NA; cdr3_nt: TGCGCCAGCAGCCAAGGGTTCCAAGTCCCGAACACTGAAGCTTTCTTT; cdr3_aa: CASSQGFQVPNTEAFF
cdr3_length: 14; v_call: TRBV5-6; j_call: TRBJ1-6; clone_size: many; d_call: NA; cdr3_nt: TGTGCCAGCAGCCGCACACGGAACAATTCACCCCTCCACTTT; cdr3_aa: CASSRTRNNSPLHF
cdr3_length: 16; v_call: TRBV7-7; j_call: TRBJ2-1; clone_size: many; d_call: TRBD2; cdr3_nt: TGTGCTAGCAGCCCGCTCGTAGCGGGAGGGAGGAATGAGCAGTTCTTC; cdr3_aa: CASSPLVAGGRNEQFF
cdr3_length: 11; v_call: TRBV20-1; j_call: TRBJ1-1; clone_size: medium-sized; d_call: NA; cdr3_nt: TGCAGTGTTTCCCAGGGAGGGGAAGCTTTCTTT; cdr3_aa: CSVSQGGEAFF
cdr3_length: 15; v_call: TRBV11-2; j_call: TRBJ1-6; clone_size: many; d_call: NA; cdr3_nt: TGTGCCAGCAGCTTAGAATCAGGGGTTTATTCACCCCTCCACTTT; cdr3_aa: CASSLESGVYSPLHF
cdr3_length: 15; v_call: TRBV4-2; j_call: TRBJ1-1; clone_size: few; d_call: NA; cdr3_nt: TGTGCCAGCAGCCAAGGAGGGCAGGGGAACACTGAAGCTTTCTTT; cdr3_aa: CASSQGGQGNTEAFF
cdr3_length: 18; v_call: TRBV7-6; j_call: TRBJ2-1; clone_size: many; d_call: TRBD2; cdr3_nt: TGTGCCAGCAGCTTAGTGCGACTTGGGACTAGCAGATACAATGAGCAGTTCTTC; cdr3_aa: CASSLVRLGTSRYNEQFF
cdr3_length: 14; v_call: TRBV7-9; j_call: TRBJ1-4; clone_size: many; d_call: NA; cdr3_nt: TGTGCCAGCAGCTCTCTCGGTGCTAATGAAAAACTGTTTTTT; cdr3_aa: CASSSLGANEKLFF
cdr3_length: 14; v_call: TRBV21-1; j_call: TRBJ1-2; clone_size: many; d_call: NA; cdr3_nt: TGTGCCAGCAGCAGAGGGACACCCACCGGTGGCTACACCTTC; cdr3_aa: CASSRGTPTGGYTF
cdr3_length: 13; v_call: TRBV7-2; j_call: TRBJ1-4; clone_size: many; d_call: NA; cdr3_nt: TGTGCCAGCAGCCCATCAACTAATGAAAAACTGTTTTTT; cdr3_aa: CASSPSTNEKLFF
cdr3_length: 14; v_call: TRBV6-1; j_call: TRBJ2-1; clone_size: many; d_call: TRBD2; cdr3_nt: TGTGCCAGCAGCGCTAGCGGGCGTTACAATGAGCAGTTCTTC; cdr3_aa: CASSASGRYNEQFF
cdr3_length: 17; v_call: TRBV7-9; j_call: TRBJ2-1; clone_size: many; d_call: TRBD2; cdr3_nt: TGTGCCAGCAGCTTGGGGACTAGCGGGAGCTCCTACAATGAGCAGTTCTTC; cdr3_aa: CASSLGTSGSSYNEQFF
cdr3_length: 12; v_call: TRBV6-5; j_call: TRBJ2-5; clone_size: medium-sized; d_call: NA; cdr3_nt: TGTGCCAGCAGTGGAGGGGAGGAGACCCAGTACTTC; cdr3_aa: CASSGGEETQYF
cdr3_length: 17; v_call: TRBV24-1; j_call: TRBJ1-4; clone_size: many; d_call: NA; cdr3_nt: TGTGCCACCAGTGTGGAGGCAACGACGCCAACTAATGAAAAACTGTTTTTT; cdr3_aa: CATSVEATTPTNEKLFF
cdr3_length: 15; v_call: TRBV5-5; j_call: TRBJ2-3; clone_size: many; d_call: TRBD1; cdr3_nt: TGTGCCAGCAGCTGGGGGGACAGGTCCACAGATACGCAGTATTTT; cdr3_aa: CASSWGDRSTDTQYF
cdr3_length: 12; v_call: TRBV20-1; j_call: TRBJ2-3; clone_size: many; d_call: NA; cdr3_nt: TGCAGTGCTACCGTCCGCACAGATACGCAGTATTTT; cdr3_aa: CSATVRTDTQYF
cdr3_length: 11; v_call: TRBV29-1; j_call: TRBJ2-1; clone_size: many; d_call: NA; cdr3_nt: TGCAGCGTTGATGCTTTGGGGGAGCAGTTCTTC; cdr3_aa: CSVDALGEQFF
cdr3_length: 15; v_call: TRBV11-3; j_call: TRBJ1-1; clone_size: many; d_call: TRBD1; cdr3_nt: TGTGCCAGCAGCCGCGGACAGGGGCGAGGGGCTGAAGCTTTCTTT; cdr3_aa: CASSRGQGRGAEAFF
cdr3_length: 12; v_call: TRBV29-1; j_call: TRBJ2-7; clone_size: many; d_call: TRBD2; cdr3_nt: TGCAGCGTTGTTGCGGGAGAGGGAGAGCAGTACTTC; cdr3_aa: CSVVAGEGEQYF